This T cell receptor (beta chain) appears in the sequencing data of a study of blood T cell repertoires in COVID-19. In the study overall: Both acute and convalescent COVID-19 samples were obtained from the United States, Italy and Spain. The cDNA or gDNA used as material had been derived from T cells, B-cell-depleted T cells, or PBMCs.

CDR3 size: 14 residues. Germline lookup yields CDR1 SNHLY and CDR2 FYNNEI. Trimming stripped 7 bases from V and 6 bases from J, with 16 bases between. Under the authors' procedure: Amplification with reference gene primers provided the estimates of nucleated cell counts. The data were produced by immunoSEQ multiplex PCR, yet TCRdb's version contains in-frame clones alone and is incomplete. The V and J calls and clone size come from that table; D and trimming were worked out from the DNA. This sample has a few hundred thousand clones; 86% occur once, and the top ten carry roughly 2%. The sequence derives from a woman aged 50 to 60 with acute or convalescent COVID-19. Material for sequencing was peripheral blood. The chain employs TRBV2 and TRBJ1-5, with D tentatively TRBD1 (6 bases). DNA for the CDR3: TGTGCCAGCAACCCAAGTGGGGGCTCTCAGCCCCAGCATTTT. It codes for CASNPSGGSQPQHF.